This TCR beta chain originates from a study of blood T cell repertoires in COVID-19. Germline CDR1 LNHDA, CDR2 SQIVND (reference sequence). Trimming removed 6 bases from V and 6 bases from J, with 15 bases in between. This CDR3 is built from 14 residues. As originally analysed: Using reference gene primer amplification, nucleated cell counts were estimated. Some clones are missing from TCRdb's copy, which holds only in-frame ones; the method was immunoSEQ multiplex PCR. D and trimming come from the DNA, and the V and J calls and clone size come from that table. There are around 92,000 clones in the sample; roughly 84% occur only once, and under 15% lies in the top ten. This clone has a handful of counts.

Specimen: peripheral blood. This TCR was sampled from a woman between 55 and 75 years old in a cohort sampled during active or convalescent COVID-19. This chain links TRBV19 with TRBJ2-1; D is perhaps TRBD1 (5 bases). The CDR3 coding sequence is TGTGCCAGTAGCCAGGGTTTTCAGGGCAATGAGCAGTTCTTC. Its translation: CASSQGFQGNEQFF.